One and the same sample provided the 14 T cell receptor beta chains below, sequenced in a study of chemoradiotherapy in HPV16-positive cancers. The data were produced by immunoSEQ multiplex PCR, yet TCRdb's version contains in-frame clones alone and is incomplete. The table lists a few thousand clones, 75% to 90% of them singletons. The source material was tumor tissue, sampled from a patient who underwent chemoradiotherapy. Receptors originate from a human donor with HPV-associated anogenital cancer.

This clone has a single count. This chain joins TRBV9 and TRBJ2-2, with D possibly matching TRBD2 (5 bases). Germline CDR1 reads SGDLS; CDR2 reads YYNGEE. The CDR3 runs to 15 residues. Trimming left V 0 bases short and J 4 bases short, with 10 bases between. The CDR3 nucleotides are TGTGCCAGCAGCGTAGGAGGGATGGGCACCGGGGAGCTGTTTTTT. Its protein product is CASSVGGMGTGELFF. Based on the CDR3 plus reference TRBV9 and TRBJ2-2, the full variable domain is DSGVTQTPKHLITATGQRVTLRCSPRSGDLSVYWYQQSLDQGLQFLIQYYNGEERAKGNILERFSAQQFPDLHSELNLSSLELGDSALYFCASSVGGMGTGELFFGEGSRLTVL.

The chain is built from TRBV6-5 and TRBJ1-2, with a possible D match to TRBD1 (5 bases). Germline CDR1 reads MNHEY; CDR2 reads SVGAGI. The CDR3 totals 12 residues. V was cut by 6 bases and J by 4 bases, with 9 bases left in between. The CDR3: CASSPGIYGYTF. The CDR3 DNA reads TGTGCCAGCAGCCCAGGGATCTATGGCTACACCTTC.

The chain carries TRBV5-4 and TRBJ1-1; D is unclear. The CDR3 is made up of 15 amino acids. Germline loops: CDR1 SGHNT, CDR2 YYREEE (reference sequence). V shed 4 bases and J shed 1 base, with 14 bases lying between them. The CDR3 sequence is CASSHQVRGNTEAFF. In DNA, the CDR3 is TGTGCCAGCAGCCATCAAGTCCGGGGGAACACTGAAGCTTTCTTT. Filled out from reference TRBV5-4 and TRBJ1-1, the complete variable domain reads ETGVTQSPTHLIKTRGQQVTLRCSSQSGHNTVSWYQQALGQGPQFIFQYYREEENGRGNFPPRFSGLQFPNYSSELNVNALELDDSALYLCASSHQVRGNTEAFFGQGTRLTVV.

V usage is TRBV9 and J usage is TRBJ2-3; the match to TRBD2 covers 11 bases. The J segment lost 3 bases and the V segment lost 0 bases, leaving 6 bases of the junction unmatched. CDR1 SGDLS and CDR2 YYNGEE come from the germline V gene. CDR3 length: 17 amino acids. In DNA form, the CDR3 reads TGTGCCAGCAGCGTAGGGGCTAGCGGGGGGCTAACAGATACGCAGTATTTT. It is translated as CASSVGASGGLTDTQYF.

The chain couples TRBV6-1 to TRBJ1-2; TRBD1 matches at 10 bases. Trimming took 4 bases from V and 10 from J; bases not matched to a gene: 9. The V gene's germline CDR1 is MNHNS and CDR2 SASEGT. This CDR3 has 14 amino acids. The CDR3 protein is CASSAGTGAIDYTF. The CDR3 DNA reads TGTGCCAGCAGTGCCGGGACAGGGGCTATCGACTACACCTTC.

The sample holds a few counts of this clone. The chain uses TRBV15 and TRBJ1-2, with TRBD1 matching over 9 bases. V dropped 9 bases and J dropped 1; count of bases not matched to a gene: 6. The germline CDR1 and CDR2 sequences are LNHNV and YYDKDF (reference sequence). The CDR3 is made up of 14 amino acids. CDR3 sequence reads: CATRMGQGNYGYTF. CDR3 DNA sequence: TGTGCCACGAGGATGGGACAGGGTAACTATGGCTACACCTTC.

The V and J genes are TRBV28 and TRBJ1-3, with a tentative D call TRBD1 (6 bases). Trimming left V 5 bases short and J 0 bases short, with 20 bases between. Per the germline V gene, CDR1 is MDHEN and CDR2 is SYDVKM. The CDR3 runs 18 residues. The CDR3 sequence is CASSQLLRNRASGNTIYF. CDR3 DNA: TGTGCCAGCAGTCAACTTCTCAGGAACAGGGCCTCTGGAAACACCATATATTTT.

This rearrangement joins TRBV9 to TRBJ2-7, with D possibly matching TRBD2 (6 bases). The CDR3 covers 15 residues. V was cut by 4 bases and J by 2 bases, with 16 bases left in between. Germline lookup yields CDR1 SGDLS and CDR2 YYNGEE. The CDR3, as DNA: TGTGCCAGCAGCCAGTCGGTGGGGGGAACCTACGAGCAGTACTTC. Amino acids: CASSQSVGGTYEQYF. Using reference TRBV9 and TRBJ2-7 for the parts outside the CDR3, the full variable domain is DSGVTQTPKHLITATGQRVTLRCSPRSGDLSVYWYQQSLDQGLQFLIQYYNGEERAKGNILERFSAQQFPDLHSELNLSSLELGDSALYFCASSQSVGGTYEQYFGPGTRLTVT.

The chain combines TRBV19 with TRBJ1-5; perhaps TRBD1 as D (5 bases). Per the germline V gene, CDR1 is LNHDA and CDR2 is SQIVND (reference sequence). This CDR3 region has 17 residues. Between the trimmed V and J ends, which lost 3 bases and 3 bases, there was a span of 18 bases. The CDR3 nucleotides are TGTGCCAGTAGTATGGGCCCCTCCGGGGGGACCAATCAGCCCCAGCATTTT. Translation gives CASSMGPSGGTNQPQHF.

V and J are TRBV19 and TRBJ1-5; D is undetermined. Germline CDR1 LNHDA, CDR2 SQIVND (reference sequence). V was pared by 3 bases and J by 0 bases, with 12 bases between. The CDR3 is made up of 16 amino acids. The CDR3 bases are TGTGCCAGTAGTATGGTGAGGACTTATAGCAATCAGCCCCAGCATTTT. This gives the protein CASSMVRTYSNQPQHF.

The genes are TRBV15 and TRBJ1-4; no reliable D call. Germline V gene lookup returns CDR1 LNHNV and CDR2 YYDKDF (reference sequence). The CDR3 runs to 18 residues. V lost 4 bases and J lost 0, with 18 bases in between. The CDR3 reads CATSKTSAGMSTNEKLFF. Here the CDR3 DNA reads TGTGCCACCAGCAAAACCTCGGCGGGGATGTCAACTAATGAAAAACTGTTTTTT. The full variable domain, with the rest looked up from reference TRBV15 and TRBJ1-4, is DAMVIQNPRYQVTQFGKPVTLSCSQTLNHNVMYWYQQKSSQAPKLLFHYYDKDFNNEADTPDNFQSRRPNTSFCFLDIRSPGLGDTAMYLCATSKTSAGMSTNEKLFFGSGTQLSVL.

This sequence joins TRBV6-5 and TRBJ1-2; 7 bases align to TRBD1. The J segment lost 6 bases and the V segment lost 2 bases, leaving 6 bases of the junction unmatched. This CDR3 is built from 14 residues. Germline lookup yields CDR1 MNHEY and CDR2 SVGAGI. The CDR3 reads CASSYRGGSDGYTF. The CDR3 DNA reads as TGTGCCAGCAGTTACAGAGGGGGCTCAGATGGCTACACCTTC.

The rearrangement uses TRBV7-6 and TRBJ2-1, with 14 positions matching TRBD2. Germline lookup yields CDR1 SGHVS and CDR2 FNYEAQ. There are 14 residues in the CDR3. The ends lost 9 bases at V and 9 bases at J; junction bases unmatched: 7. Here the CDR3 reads CASSGTSGGGEQFF. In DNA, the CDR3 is TGTGCCAGTTCCGGGACTAGCGGGGGCGGTGAGCAGTTCTTC. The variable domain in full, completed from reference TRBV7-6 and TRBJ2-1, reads GAGVSQSPRYKVTKRGQDVALRCDPISGHVSLYWYRQALGQGPEFLTYFNYEAQQDKSGLPNDRFSAERPEGSISTLTIQRTEQRDSAMYRCASSGTSGGGEQFFGPGTRLTVL.

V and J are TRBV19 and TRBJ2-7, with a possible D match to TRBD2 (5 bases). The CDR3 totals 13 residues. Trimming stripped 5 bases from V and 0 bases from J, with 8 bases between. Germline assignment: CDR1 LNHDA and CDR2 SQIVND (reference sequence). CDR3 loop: CASSVEDSYEQYF. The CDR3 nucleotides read TGTGCCAGTAGTGTGGAGGACTCCTACGAGCAGTACTTC.